The 15 T cell receptor beta chains in this list originate from one sample, sequenced in a study of blood T cells in healthy people across ages. A second about 7 to 12 cycle PCR used barcoded and J-beta primers. TCRdb re-derived calls from the 5' RACE reads in MiXCR, one entry per CDR3 protein. The sample holds hundreds of thousands of distinct CDR3 sequences, about half seen once. Sequencing input: blood. These receptors came from an elderly man in good health.

The CDR3 sequence is CATFRLGKVFF. CDR3 nucleotides: TGTGCCACCTTCCGGCTCGGCAAGGTGTTTTTT. V usage is TRBV28 and J usage is TRBJ2-2, with unresolved D. Germline assignment: CDR1 MDHEN and CDR2 SYDVKM. The V gene lost 10 bases and the J gene lost 15 bases, with 18 bases spanning the gap. The CDR3 length is 11 residues.

The V gene is TRBV21-1, the J gene TRBJ2-7; TRBD1, the table's D call, was not compared with the DNA. TRBV21-1 is a recognized pseudogene. This CDR3 has 16 amino acids. Written as DNA, the CDR3 is TGTGCCAGCAGGGCTATAACCGGGACAGGGGGCGACGAGCAGTACTTC. This codes for CASRAITGTGGDEQYF.

CDR3 nucleotide sequence: TGTGCCAGCAGCCAAATGGGACAGGGCCTTAATTCACCCCTCCACTTT. Translation: CASSQMGQGLNSPLHF. The chain uses TRBV14 and TRBJ1-6; TRBD1 matches at 9 bases. Germline V gene sequence: CDR1 SGHDN, CDR2 FVKESK. V shed 2 bases, J shed 6 bases, and the junction held 5 bases outside the gene matches. CDR3 size: 16 residues.

This clonotype was observed a handful of times. The chain joins TRBV28 to TRBJ1-2; D is uncertain. CDR1 is MDHEN, CDR2 SYDVKM, per germline. The CDR3 has 12 amino acids. Trimming took off 5 bases at V and 4 bases at J, with 8 bases between the two ends. In DNA, the CDR3 is TGTGCCAGCAGTCTAGACCTCTATGGCTACACCTTC. Protein product: CASSLDLYGYTF.

This clonotype was seen repeatedly, ten times or more. The chain couples TRBV12-3 or TRBV12-4 to TRBJ2-5, with TRBD1 as a possible D gene (6 bases). V lost 1 base and J lost 7, with 13 bases in between. The CDR3 is 14 residues long. The CDR3 DNA reads TGTGCCAGCAGTTTAGTTCCACCCAGGGGGACCCAGTACTTC. Translated, it gives CASSLVPPRGTQYF.

V and J are TRBV5-1 and TRBJ2-1, with a tentative D call TRBD2 (6 bases). The germline V and J ends were trimmed by 4 bases and 7 bases, with 24 bases remaining between them. The CDR3 is 17 amino acids. The germline gives CDR1 SGHRS, CDR2 YFSETQ. The CDR3 loop reads CASSPLSGRNGGNEQFF. CDR3 in DNA: TGCGCCAGCAGCCCTCTCTCGGGGAGAAACGGGGGTAATGAGCAGTTCTTC.

This sequence joins TRBV9 and TRBJ2-1; D is ambiguous. Trimming removed 0 bases from V and 8 bases from J, with 15 bases in between. The germline V gene encodes CDR1 SGDLS and CDR2 YYNGEE. This CDR3 region has 15 residues. The CDR3 DNA follows: TGTGCCAGCAGCGTAGGAGTCCTTGGTGTTGATGAGCAGTTCTTC. This translates into CASSVGVLGVDEQFF.

The rearrangement links TRBV6-5 to TRBJ2-5, with D hard to call. Deletions cut 0 bases from V and 2 bases from J, with 7 bases between. Germline V gene lookup returns CDR1 MNHEY and CDR2 SVGAGI. The CDR3 runs 14 residues. DNA of the CDR3: TGTGCCAGCAGTTACTCGTACTTGCAAGAGACCCAGTACTTC. Amino acids: CASSYSYLQETQYF.

With regard to this clonotype: This may come from a read error, since a much larger clone is one base off. The CDR3 nucleotides read TGTGCCAGCAGAAGGGACGCCTACGAGCAGTACTTC. It codes for CASRRDAYEQYF. The chain employs TRBV12-3 or TRBV12-4 and TRBJ2-7; D is perhaps TRBD1 or TRBD2 (5 bases each). Between the trimmed V and J ends, which lost 6 bases and 2 bases, there was a span of 8 bases. CDR3 size: 12 residues.

The chain carries TRBV20-1 and TRBJ1-5; D not certain. The V end was cut by 6 bases, the J end by 1 base, with 10 bases between. CDR1 is DFQATT and CDR2 is SNEGSKA in the germline V gene (reference sequence). This CDR3 comprises 13 residues. For the CDR3, the DNA is TGCAGTGCCGAACCGGACAGCAATCAGCCCCAGCATTTT. Translating gives CSAEPDSNQPQHF.

J is TRBJ2-7 and V is TRBV7-9, with 7 bases identical to TRBD2. Germline values: CDR1 SEHNR, CDR2 FQNEAQ (reference sequence). Germline trimming cut 4 bases from V and 2 bases from J; bases unmatched to any gene: 14. The CDR3 spans 17 residues. CDR3 residues: CASSYSRAGILTYEQYF. The CDR3 DNA sequence: TGTGCCAGCAGCTACAGCAGAGCGGGAATCCTCACCTACGAGCAGTACTTC.

The rearrangement links TRBV7-6 to TRBJ2-1; D may be TRBD1 (6 bases). The CDR3 is made up of 15 amino acids. V was shortened by 1 base and J by 1 base, with 8 bases between the two germline ends. The germline V gene encodes CDR1 SGHVS and CDR2 FNYEAQ. Here the CDR3 reads CASSLGGTSYNEQFF. The CDR3 bases are TGTGCCAGCAGCTTAGGTGGGACATCCTACAATGAGCAGTTCTTC.

The chain combines TRBV28 with TRBJ2-7; TRBD1 matches at 7 bases. After removal of 6 bases from V and 0 bases from J, the junction contained 5 bases not matched to a gene. The CDR3 totals 14 residues. Germline lookup yields CDR1 MDHEN and CDR2 SYDVKM. The CDR3 sequence is CASSEAGGSYEQYF. Written as DNA, the CDR3 is TGTGCCAGCAGCGAAGCAGGGGGCTCCTACGAGCAGTACTTC.

The chain is built from TRBV7-2 and TRBJ2-6; 10 nucleotides match TRBD1. J was trimmed by 0 bases and V by 5 bases; bases with no gene match: 13. This CDR3 comprises 20 residues. CDR1 SGHTA and CDR2 FQGNSA come from the germline V gene. The CDR3 is CASSPRIGTGVSSGANVLTF. CDR3 in DNA: TGTGCCAGCAGCCCCAGAATTGGGACAGGGGTGAGCTCTGGGGCCAACGTCCTGACTTTC.

V usage is TRBV20-1 and J usage is TRBJ2-1; D not certain. Trimming took 3 bases from V and 13 from J, leaving 19 bases between them. The CDR3 totals 13 residues. CDR1 and CDR2 (germline): DFQATT, SNEGSKA (reference sequence). CDR3 amino acids: CSARSDPQETQFF. As DNA, the CDR3 is TGCAGTGCTAGGTCGGACCCCCAAGAGACCCAGTTCTTC.